The 26 T cell receptor beta chains listed next were all sequenced from one sample in a study of T cells in Graves' hyperthyroidism and ophthalmopathy (dated by TCRdb to between 2018 and 2020). Library method: multiplex PCR. The sequencer listed for this sample is Illumina HiSeq 2000. TCR beta CDR3 regions were amplified from RNA transcripts. The TCR CDR3 was subjected to a first round of RT-PCR using the HTBI primer set and the Qiagen OneStep RT-PCR kit. TCRdb ran its own pipeline on the public reads, namely fastp trimming at Q25 and MiXCR clone calling, and kept in-frame beta chains. Rows with a matching CDR3 protein are joined into one entry that keeps the most common DNA and genes. The sample table shows under 500,000 distinct CDR3 sequences, and more than 13% are seen once. 28% of the sample goes to the ten largest clones. The sample comprised blood. These receptor sequences come from a man in his fifties with Graves' ophthalmopathy.

This clonotype was counted a few times. The chain couples TRBV20-1 to TRBJ2-3; 9 bases map to TRBD2. Germline V lookup: CDR1 DFQATT, CDR2 SNEGSKA (reference sequence). CDR3 length equals 13 residues. With V trimmed by 5 bases and J by 2 bases, 2 bases remained unmatched. The CDR3 loop reads CSASSGNTDTQYF. CDR3 DNA: TGCAGTGCTTCTAGCGGGAACACAGATACGCAGTATTTT.

The V call is TRBV24-1, the J call TRBJ2-1; maybe TRBD1 (6 bases). The CDR3 consists of 13 residues. Germline lookup yields CDR1 KGHDR and CDR2 SFDVKD. Trimming cost V 5 bases and J 8 bases, with 12 bases left between them. CDR3 sequence: CATSAEQGYEQFF. The CDR3 nucleotides read TGTGCCACCAGTGCCGAACAGGGCTATGAGCAGTTCTTC.

With regard to this clonotype: Relative to the germline gene, one junction end is altered; a read error may explain this. V usage is TRBV20-1 and J usage is TRBJ1-1, with unresolved D. This CDR3 spans 13 amino acids. Germline CDR1 is DFQATT and CDR2 is SNEGSKA (reference sequence). CDR3 amino acids: CSARPEMNTEALF. CDR3 in DNA: TGCAGTGCTCGTCCTGAAATGAACACTGAAGCTCTCTTT.

There are a few counts of this clonotype. The V gene is TRBV7-9, the J gene TRBJ2-6; D is uncertain. Trimming cost V 3 bases and J 2 bases, with 11 bases left between them. The CDR3 spans 16 residues. The germline V gene has CDR1 SEHNR and CDR2 FQNEAQ (reference sequence). The chain's CDR3 is CASSFWAVPGANVLTF. CDR3 DNA sequence: TGTGCCAGCAGCTTTTGGGCCGTCCCTGGGGCCAACGTCCTGACTTTC.

The chain couples TRBV25-1 to TRBJ2-3, with D unresolved. The length of the CDR3 is 13 residues. CDR1 and CDR2 (germline): MGHDK, SYGVNS. With 3 bases removed from V and 6 bases from J, the gap between germline ends came to 10 bases. The DNA for the CDR3 is TGTGCCAGCAGTGACCCCCCAGCCGATACGCAGTATTTT. It specifies CASSDPPADTQYF.

This clonotype was seen repeatedly, ten times or more. The rearrangement uses TRBV5-1 and TRBJ2-1; no clear D. The CDR3 runs 16 residues. Deletions cut 0 bases from V and 8 bases from J, with 18 bases between. Germline values: CDR1 SGHRS, CDR2 YFSETQ. The chain's CDR3 is CASSLEGQAHRDEQFF. For the CDR3, the DNA is TGCGCCAGCAGCTTGGAAGGGCAGGCTCACAGAGATGAGCAGTTCTTC.

This clonotype was counted only a few times. A read error may be the cause here, since a much bigger clone is one base away. J is TRBJ2-1 and V is TRBV14, with D unclear. Judging by the DNA end, TRBJ2-7 fits better; the J call may be wrong. The CDR3 runs to 15 residues. Germline V gene lookup returns CDR1 SGHDN and CDR2 FVKESK. The CDR3 loop reads CASSPLQSSYNEQYF. The CDR3 DNA sequence: TGTGCCAGCAGCCCCCTCCAGTCATCCTACAATGAGCAGTACTTC.

This clonotype was recorded many times. The genes are TRBV10-3 and TRBJ2-7; maybe TRBD1 (5 bases). V was pared by 6 bases and J by 2 bases, with 14 bases between. CDR1 and CDR2 (germline): ENHRY, SYGVKD. CDR3 length: 14 residues. Written as DNA, the CDR3 is TGTGCCATCAGCGAGGCAGGGAACACCTACGAGCAGTACTTC. The encoded protein is CAISEAGNTYEQYF.

This clonotype has more than one count but fewer than ten. V and J are TRBV5-5 and TRBJ2-1; 8 nucleotides match TRBD1. CDR3 length: 15 residues. V lost 4 bases to trimming and J lost 5 bases; unmatched junction nucleotides: 8. CDR1 is SGHKS, CDR2 YYEKEE, per germline (reference sequence). CDR3 sequence reads: CASSVARQGNNEQFF. The CDR3 DNA reads TGTGCCAGCAGCGTAGCGAGACAGGGGAACAATGAGCAGTTCTTC.

V usage is TRBV7-9 and J usage is TRBJ2-1; perhaps D is TRBD1 or TRBD2 (5 bases each). Trimming removed 5 bases at V and 7 bases at J, with 18 bases between. In germline, CDR1 is SEHNR, CDR2 FQNEAQ (reference sequence). The CDR3 is 15 amino acids. The CDR3, as DNA: TGTGCCAGCAGCCCCGGACGGGGCTCTGAAAATGAGCAGTTCTTC. This codes for CASSPGRGSENEQFF.

This clonotype has only a few counts. The chain combines TRBV18 with TRBJ1-2; perhaps TRBD1 as D (5 bases). CDR1 is KGHSH and CDR2 is LQKENI in the germline V gene. Trimming stripped 2 bases from V and 4 bases from J, with 17 bases between. CDR3 length: 16 residues. CDR3 sequence: CASSPDGAADSYGYTF. CDR3 sequence (DNA): TGTGCCAGCTCACCAGACGGGGCCGCCGATAGCTATGGCTACACCTTC.

The genes are TRBV5-1 and TRBJ1-4; D may be TRBD1 (5 bases). CDR3 length equals 13 residues. V gave up 0 bases and J gave up 8 bases, with 8 bases separating them. CDR1 is SGHRS and CDR2 is YFSETQ in the germline V gene. The CDR3 coding sequence is TGCGCCAGCAGCTTGGTGGGGCAGGAAAAACTGTTTTTT. Translating it yields CASSLVGQEKLFF.

This chain links TRBV7-9 with TRBJ1-1; no firm D call. Trimming took off 8 bases at V and 0 bases at J, with 13 bases between the two ends. The CDR3 consists of 14 residues. From germline, CDR1 is SEHNR and CDR2 FQNEAQ (reference sequence). CDR3 sequence reads: CASGKATMNTEAFF. In DNA, the CDR3 is TGTGCCAGCGGGAAGGCGACGATGAACACTGAAGCTTTCTTT.

The chain links TRBV29-1 to TRBJ2-2; 10 bases are shared with TRBD1. Germline V gives CDR1 SQVTM, CDR2 ANQGSEA. This CDR3 region has 13 residues. V shed 7 bases, J shed 6 bases, and the junction held 5 bases outside the gene matches. CDR3 sequence (DNA): TGCAGCGCGGACAGGGGGGTAGCCGGGGAGCTGTTTTTT. Protein: CSADRGVAGELFF.

This clonotype was seen at least ten times. J is TRBJ2-3 and V is TRBV2, with D perhaps TRBD2 (7 bases). CDR1 SNHLY and CDR2 FYNNEI come from the germline V gene. This CDR3 contains 15 residues. V dropped 5 bases and J dropped 2 bases, with 14 bases sitting between them. The CDR3 DNA reads as TGTGCCAGCAGTATCGGAGGGGGGGACACAGATACGCAGTATTTT. It encodes CASSIGGGDTDTQYF.

This clonotype was counted a few times. The gene calls are TRBV9 and TRBJ2-1; 12 nucleotides line up with TRBD2. V lost 4 bases and J lost 7; bases outside the gene matches: 6. The CDR3 has 15 amino acids. CDR1 SGDLS and CDR2 YYNGEE come from the germline V gene. CDR3 coding DNA: TGTGCCAGCAGCCCAGGGACTAGCGGGCCTAATGAGCAGTTCTTC. This codes for CASSPGTSGPNEQFF.

The V and J genes are TRBV9 and TRBJ2-1; the match to TRBD2 covers 7 bases. The length of the CDR3 is 14 residues. The V gene's germline CDR1 is SGDLS and CDR2 YYNGEE. V was pared by 0 bases and J by 7 bases, with 4 bases of the junction left unmatched. The CDR3 sequence: CASSVELGGNEQFF. The DNA for the CDR3 is TGTGCCAGCAGCGTAGAACTCGGGGGGAATGAGCAGTTCTTC.

This clonotype was detected ten times or more. This sequence joins TRBV20-1 and TRBJ2-5; the D is unclear. The CDR3 length is 13 residues. CDR1 is DFQATT, CDR2 SNEGSKA, per germline (reference sequence). Between the trimmed V and J ends, which lost 1 base and 5 bases, there was a span of 11 bases. CDR3 bases: TGCAGTGCTAGAGGGACCGGCTGGGAGACCCAGTACTTC. Translated, it gives CSARGTGWETQYF.

This clonotype has only a few counts. The chain joins TRBV7-9 to TRBJ2-2; unclear D gene. The CDR3 contains 17 residues. Germline V gives CDR1 SEHNR, CDR2 FQNEAQ (reference sequence). V was clipped by 5 bases and J by 0 bases, with 16 bases between them. The CDR3 nucleotides read TGTGCCAGCAGCCCCGGGCTCGTTGCTCCGAACACCGGGGAGCTGTTTTTT. Its translation: CASSPGLVAPNTGELFF.

At least ten counts were recorded for this clonotype. The chain has TRBV6-5 and TRBJ2-3; 8 bases agree with TRBD2. V was clipped by 2 bases and J by 3 bases; unmatched bases: 7. The CDR3 extends over 16 amino acids. Germline V lookup: CDR1 MNHEY, CDR2 SVGAGI. This CDR3 is CASSYRGGRPTDTQYF. The CDR3 DNA reads as TGTGCCAGCAGTTACAGGGGCGGGAGGCCTACAGATACGCAGTATTTT.

The chain uses TRBV27 and TRBJ1-1; D unresolved. This CDR3 is built from 14 residues. The germline CDR1 and CDR2 sequences are MNHEY and SMNVEV (reference sequence). V dropped 0 bases and J dropped 3 bases, with 8 bases sitting between them. The CDR3 DNA follows: TGTGCCAGCAGTTTATCAGGAACGTACACTGAAGCTTTCTTT. It translates to CASSLSGTYTEAFF.

The chain has TRBV15 and TRBJ2-1; TRBD2 matches at 9 bases. J was trimmed by 1 base and V by 3 bases; bases with no gene match: 16. This CDR3 is built from 20 residues. Per germline, CDR1 LNHNV and CDR2 YYDKDF (reference sequence). CDR3 in DNA: TGTGCCACCAGCAGTGGGAGATACTGGGGGCGGGAGGGTTCCTACAATGAGCAGTTCTTC. This gives the protein CATSSGRYWGREGSYNEQFF.

In its sample, this clonotype was seen a few times. This chain connects TRBV6-6 to TRBJ2-1; 11 bases line up with TRBD2. CDR3 size: 16 residues. The V segment lost 1 base and the J segment 6 bases; nucleotides outside the gene matches: 5. The germline V gene has CDR1 MNHNY and CDR2 SVGAGI (reference sequence). The CDR3 DNA is TGTGCCAGCAGTTACTACTTAGCGGGAGGGCTCAATGAGCAGTTCTTC. It encodes CASSYYLAGGLNEQFF.

This clonotype was counted many times. The chain employs TRBV2 and TRBJ2-1; the D gene is possibly TRBD2 (6 bases). Trimming cost V 6 bases and J 11 bases, with 20 bases left between them. Germline CDR1 and CDR2: SNHLY and FYNNEI. The CDR3 sequence is 14 residues long. In DNA, the CDR3 is TGTGCCAGCAGCTCGCGGACGGAGGGTGTGAAGCAGTTCTTC. Its protein product is CASSSRTEGVKQFF.

This chain links TRBV6-1 with TRBJ2-1; D might be TRBD2 (5 bases). Trimming stripped 5 bases from V and 8 bases from J, with 25 bases between. The germline V gene encodes CDR1 MNHNS and CDR2 SASEGT. The CDR3 spans 17 residues. The CDR3 DNA reads as TGTGCCAGCAGTTATCCCACGGGGTCAGAAGGGATTGATGAGCAGTTCTTC. This gives the protein CASSYPTGSEGIDEQFF.

In regard to this clonotype: Given a much more abundant clone one base away, this may be a read error. The chain combines TRBV7-3 with TRBJ2-1, with D unresolved. The germline V gene has CDR1 SGHTA and CDR2 FQGTGA. CDR3 length: 12 amino acids. V dropped 5 bases and J dropped 2 bases, with 4 bases sitting between them. CDR3 nucleotide sequence: TGTGCCAGCAGCCATACCTACAATGAGCAGTTCTTC. Its protein product is CASSHTYNEQFF.